These 32 T cell receptor beta chains were sequenced from one sample in a study of early T cells in non-severe SARS-CoV-2 infection. From the 5' RACE reads, TCRdb called clonotypes with MiXCR, one entry per CDR3 protein. The sample records just under 65,000 distinct CDR3 sequences, approximately 8.8% being singletons. This sample comprised whole blood, obtained at baseline. Source of these receptors: an adult who was a healthcare worker with PCR-confirmed SARS-CoV-2 infection or an uninfected control (not recorded which).

This clonotype was seen only a few times. This rearrangement joins TRBV7-2 to TRBJ1-5; a possible D gene is TRBD1 (6 bases). CDR1 is SGHTA and CDR2 is FQGNSA in the germline V gene. Trimming stripped 3 bases from V and 6 bases from J, with 15 bases between. The CDR3 spans 15 residues. CDR3 nucleotide sequence: TGTGCCAGCAGCTTCGGTACAGGGAGAAGTCAGCCCCAGCATTTT. The encoded protein is CASSFGTGRSQPQHF.

The chain joins TRBV3-1 to TRBJ1-2; a possible D gene is TRBD1 (5 bases). The germline gives CDR1 LGHDT, CDR2 YNNKEL (reference sequence). V was shortened by 1 base and J by 5 bases, with 14 bases between the two germline ends. The CDR3 length is 15 residues. CDR3 bases: TGTGCCAGCAGCCAAGCCCCGGGACCGTCGTATGGCTACACCTTC. Protein sequence: CASSQAPGPSYGYTF.

This clonotype was counted at least ten times. This chain connects TRBV2 to TRBJ2-7; D is tentatively TRBD1 or TRBD2 (5 bases each). CDR1 is SNHLY, CDR2 FYNNEI, per germline. V was trimmed by 6 bases and J by 3 bases, leaving 15 bases between them. The CDR3 runs to 14 residues. The CDR3 DNA follows: TGTGCCAGCAGGGTGTCCGGGGCATACTACGAGCAGTACTTC. This codes for CASRVSGAYYEQYF.

This clonotype was recorded many times. The chain recombines TRBV6-1 with TRBJ2-7, with unresolved D. CDR3 length: 14 amino acids. CDR1 and CDR2 (germline): MNHNS, SASEGT. Trimming took 1 base from V and 3 from J, leaving 10 bases between them. CDR3 in DNA: TGTGCCAGCAGTGAAGAAATCGGTTACTACGAGCAGTACTTC. This codes for CASSEEIGYYEQYF.

This clonotype was detected a few times. This chain links TRBV20-1 with TRBJ2-7; 9 bases align to TRBD1. CDR1 and CDR2 from the germline V gene are DFQATT and SNEGSKA (reference sequence). Trimming at V came to 4 bases and at J to 4 bases, leaving 5 bases not matched to a gene. The CDR3 runs to 13 residues. The CDR3 nucleotides read TGCAGTGCTACTACAGGGGGCATGTACGAGCAGTACTTC. This encodes CSATTGGMYEQYF.

The rearrangement uses TRBV12-3 or TRBV12-4 and TRBJ1-2; D uncertain. The CDR3 is 17 amino acids. Trimming took off 6 bases at V and 4 bases at J, with 24 bases between the two ends. The CDR3 coding sequence is TGTGCCAGCAGGCCCGCAAGGCGGAGGCCGGCTTTCTATGGCTACACCTTC. It translates to CASRPARRRPAFYGYTF.

This chain uses TRBV6-6 with TRBJ2-7; maybe TRBD2 (5 bases). The CDR3 totals 16 residues. Trimming pared 5 bases from V and 2 bases from J, leaving 19 bases between. The germline V gene encodes CDR1 MNHNY and CDR2 SVGAGI (reference sequence). The CDR3 DNA reads as TGTGCCAGCAGTCTAAGGACGGCTGCCGGGACCTACGAGCAGTACTTC. Translated, it gives CASSLRTAAGTYEQYF.

This clonotype was picked up a small number of times. This chain links TRBV7-3 with TRBJ2-5, with 8 nucleotides matching TRBD1. This CDR3 has 13 residues. The V gene's germline CDR1 is SGHTA and CDR2 FQGTGA. V trimming: 5 bases; J trimming: 2 bases; junction bases outside the gene matches: 1. CDR3 in DNA: TGTGCCAGCAGCCGGACAGGGCAAGAGACCCAGTACTTC. This translates into CASSRTGQETQYF.

This clonotype was seen many times. CDR3 in amino acids: CASSQFLTGRSGELFF. CDR3 nucleotides: TGTGCCAGCAGCCAATTCCTGACAGGGAGGTCCGGGGAGCTGTTTTTT. The V and J genes are TRBV3-1 and TRBJ2-2; D is perhaps TRBD1 (7 bases). Trimming removed 2 bases at V and 6 bases at J, with 16 bases between. CDR1 LGHDT and CDR2 YNNKEL come from the germline V gene (reference sequence). The CDR3 sequence is 16 residues long.

The chain has TRBV20-1 and TRBJ2-7; D remains ambiguous. The germline gives CDR1 DFQATT, CDR2 SNEGSKA (reference sequence). Trimming took off 3 bases at V and 6 bases at J, with 18 bases between the two ends. CDR3 length: 14 residues. CDR3 nucleotides: TGCAGTGCTAGCTTGCAGGTTGCGCTATCCGAGCAGTACTTC. Protein: CSASLQVALSEQYF.

This clonotype turned up a few times. The V and J genes are TRBV12-3 or TRBV12-4 and TRBJ2-1; perhaps TRBD2 as D (7 bases). The CDR3 contains 18 residues. The V end lost 3 bases, the J end lost 4 bases, and 22 bases lay between the germline ends. The CDR3 spells CASSFRGSYNQGYNEQFF. The CDR3 nucleotides read TGTGCCAGCAGTTTCCGCGGGAGCTACAATCAGGGGTACAATGAGCAGTTCTTC.

There are many counts of this clonotype. CDR3 nucleotides: TGTGCCAGCAACGGGGGTAACTCCTACAATGAGCAGTTCTTC. The encoded protein is CASNGGNSYNEQFF. This sequence joins TRBV7-9 and TRBJ2-1; the D gene is possibly TRBD2 (6 bases). V lost 7 bases to trimming and J lost 0 bases, with 10 bases between them. CDR3 length equals 14 residues. Looked up from germline, CDR1 is SEHNR and CDR2 is FQNEAQ (reference sequence).

This clonotype has a handful of counts. This sequence joins TRBV9 and TRBJ2-7; D not resolved. Germline CDR1 SGDLS, CDR2 YYNGEE. V was clipped by 0 bases and J by 0 bases, with 4 bases between them. CDR3 length equals 13 residues. CDR3 in DNA: TGTGCCAGCAGCGTAGGTGACTCCTACGAGCAGTACTTC. This translates into CASSVGDSYEQYF.

There are a few counts of this clonotype. The gene calls are TRBV11-2 and TRBJ2-2; D is perhaps TRBD1 or TRBD2 (5 bases each). There are 16 residues in the CDR3. The V gene's germline CDR1 is SGHAT and CDR2 FQNNGV. Trimming took 5 bases from V and 0 from J, leaving 13 bases between them. This chain's CDR3 is CASSLGAFANTGELFF. The CDR3 region has the DNA TGTGCCAGCAGCCTCGGGGCGTTCGCGAACACCGGGGAGCTGTTTTTT.

The rearrangement joins TRBV19 to TRBJ1-2; D not certain. The CDR3 has 12 residues. V was pared by 10 bases and J by 2 bases, with 11 bases between. The germline gives CDR1 LNHDA, CDR2 SQIVND (reference sequence). CDR3 nucleotide sequence: TGTGCCACGCCAGCAGAGAACTATGGCTACACCTTC. This sequence encodes CATPAENYGYTF.

V is TRBV19 and J is TRBJ2-3, with 9 bases identical to TRBD2. Germline CDR1 reads LNHDA; CDR2 reads SQIVND (reference sequence). The CDR3 has 15 residues. The V segment lost 2 bases and the J segment 3 bases; nucleotides outside the gene matches: 3. CDR3 amino acids: CASSIRLAGTDTQYF. In DNA, the CDR3 is TGTGCCAGTAGTATACGCCTAGCGGGAACAGATACGCAGTATTTT.

This clonotype was recorded at least ten times. The chain carries TRBV20-1 and TRBJ2-7; no reliable D call. This CDR3 contains 15 residues. The germline CDR1 and CDR2 sequences are DFQATT and SNEGSKA (reference sequence). V lost 3 bases and J 0 bases, leaving 15 bases between the germline ends. This CDR3 is CSARVLAIPSYEQYF. For the CDR3, the DNA is TGCAGTGCTAGGGTTTTGGCCATTCCCTCCTACGAGCAGTACTTC.

The chain carries TRBV5-5 and TRBJ2-7; D unclear. Trimming pared 2 bases from V and 5 bases from J, leaving 8 bases between. In germline, CDR1 is SGHKS, CDR2 YYEKEE (reference sequence). The CDR3 has 12 residues. The CDR3 DNA follows: TGTGCCAGCAGCTTATCTGGAAACGAGCAGTACTTC. Protein product: CASSLSGNEQYF.

V usage is TRBV12-3 or TRBV12-4 and J usage is TRBJ2-2; 9 nucleotides agree with TRBD1. Trimming took 6 bases from V and 5 from J; bases not matched to a gene: 10. The CDR3 consists of 16 residues. The CDR3 reads CASSRGQGVLTGELFF. For the CDR3, the DNA is TGTGCCAGCAGCCGGGGACAGGGCGTATTAACCGGGGAGCTGTTTTTT.

In its sample, this clonotype was seen many times. The V gene is TRBV7-9, the J gene TRBJ1-4; D is undetermined. Germline lookup yields CDR1 SEHNR and CDR2 FQNEAQ (reference sequence). V was cut by 1 base and J by 4 bases, with 10 bases left in between. The CDR3 runs 15 residues. The CDR3 bases are TGTGCCAGCAGCTTAGGAGGCCAATTTAATGAAAAACTGTTTTTT. Encoded protein: CASSLGGQFNEKLFF.

The V gene is TRBV7-2, the J gene TRBJ2-2; 7 positions agree with TRBD1. Germline trimming cut 5 bases from V and 0 bases from J; bases unmatched to any gene: 6. Germline lookup yields CDR1 SGHTA and CDR2 FQGNSA. The CDR3 loop spans 16 amino acids. The CDR3 DNA sequence: TGTGCCAGCAGCGATACAGGGGTTGCGAACACCGGGGAGCTGTTTTTT. This gives the protein CASSDTGVANTGELFF.

This clonotype was recorded many times. This chain uses TRBV7-3 with TRBJ2-1; 12 bases match TRBD2. The V gene end was trimmed by 1 base and the J gene end by 7 bases; junction bases not matched to a gene: 2. CDR1 SGHTA and CDR2 FQGTGA come from the germline V gene. The CDR3 covers 15 residues. The CDR3 DNA follows: TGTGCCAGCAGCTTAAGACTAGCGGGAGTAAATGAGCAGTTCTTC. Translated: CASSLRLAGVNEQFF.

This rearrangement joins TRBV7-2 to TRBJ2-7, with D tentatively TRBD2 (6 bases). Germline V gene sequence: CDR1 SGHTA, CDR2 FQGNSA. The CDR3 loop spans 15 amino acids. V was trimmed by 3 bases and J by 3 bases, leaving 15 bases between them. In DNA, the CDR3 is TGTGCCAGCAGCTTCGACGGGAGCCCTAACTACGAGCAGTACTTC. Amino acids: CASSFDGSPNYEQYF.

This clonotype was recorded many times. V is TRBV6-2 or TRBV6-3 and J is TRBJ1-1; D is uncertain. Germline CDR1 reads MNHEY; CDR2 reads SVGEGT. The V gene lost 6 bases and the J gene lost 4 bases, with 6 bases spanning the gap. The CDR3 sequence is 11 residues long. The CDR3 sequence: CASSWVTEAFF. The CDR3 DNA follows: TGTGCCAGCAGCTGGGTCACTGAAGCTTTCTTT.

This sequence joins TRBV12-3 or TRBV12-4 and TRBJ2-2, with D tentatively TRBD1 or TRBD2 (5 bases each). V lost 5 bases to trimming and J lost 1 base, with 14 bases between them. CDR3 length equals 16 residues. CDR3 sequence reads: CASSEGINLNTGELFF. As DNA, the CDR3 is TGTGCCAGCAGTGAGGGGATCAATCTGAACACCGGGGAGCTGTTTTTT.

This chain connects TRBV6-5 to TRBJ2-3; TRBD2 matches at 9 bases. CDR1 and CDR2 (germline): MNHEY, SVGAGI. There are 16 residues in the CDR3. V dropped 5 bases and J dropped 4; count of bases not matched to a gene: 10. The CDR3 DNA follows: TGTGCCAGCAGTCGGGGCGGCGGGAGGGTTCCAGATACGCAGTATTTT. This sequence encodes CASSRGGGRVPDTQYF.

This clonotype was counted between two and nine times. The chain uses TRBV12-3 or TRBV12-4 and TRBJ1-4, with 8 bases identical to TRBD1. This CDR3 has 15 amino acids. The junction had 7 bases not matched to a gene; V was cut back by 5 bases and J by 5 bases. CDR3 DNA sequence: TGTGCCAGCAGTCTAGGACAGGGCGTCAATGAAAAACTGTTTTTT. The encoded protein is CASSLGQGVNEKLFF.

This clonotype occurred a few times. This sequence joins TRBV2 and TRBJ1-2; D remains unclear. Germline CDR1 reads SNHLY; CDR2 reads FYNNEI. Between the trimmed V and J ends, which lost 2 bases and 2 bases, there was a span of 3 bases. The CDR3 loop spans 12 amino acids. The CDR3 DNA is TGTGCCAGCAGTGAAAACAACTATGGCTACACCTTC. Its protein product is CASSENNYGYTF.

This clonotype was found a few times. This chain links TRBV6-2 or TRBV6-3 with TRBJ2-3, with TRBD2 matching 7 bases. Germline lookup yields CDR1 MNHEY and CDR2 SVGEGT. This CDR3 has 15 residues. Germline trimming cut 4 bases from V and 1 base from J; bases unmatched to any gene: 5. CDR3 region: CASSLGGRGTDTQYF. DNA for the CDR3: TGTGCCAGCAGTTTAGGCGGGAGAGGCACAGATACGCAGTATTTT.

This clonotype has just a few counts. The genes are TRBV30 and TRBJ2-7; the D is unclear. Trimming took off 2 bases at V and 2 bases at J, with 7 bases between the two ends. Germline V lookup: CDR1 GTSNPN, CDR2 SVGIG (reference sequence). The CDR3 is 12 amino acids. CDR3 region: CAWSQITYEQYF. The CDR3 region has the DNA TGTGCCTGGAGTCAAATTACCTACGAGCAGTACTTC.

This clonotype was seen only a few times. CDR3 sequence (DNA): TGTGCCAGCAGTTACACAGGGGACTCAGATTCACCCCTCCACTTT. It is translated as CASSYTGDSDSPLHF. J is TRBJ1-6 and V is TRBV6-6, with TRBD1 identical over 7 bases. J gave up 8 bases and V 2 bases, and 6 bases lay outside the gene matches. CDR1 is MNHNY and CDR2 is SVGAGI in the germline V gene (reference sequence). This CDR3 comprises 15 residues.

This clonotype was counted a few times. This chain connects TRBV20-1 to TRBJ2-1; either TRBD1 or TRBD2 may fit D (5 bases each). This CDR3 has 15 residues. V lost 4 bases to trimming and J lost 9 bases, with 22 bases between them. From germline, CDR1 is DFQATT and CDR2 SNEGSKA (reference sequence). CDR3 sequence (DNA): TGCAGTGCTAACGACTTTCAAGCGGACACCTTTGAGCAGTTCTTC. Translated: CSANDFQADTFEQFF.